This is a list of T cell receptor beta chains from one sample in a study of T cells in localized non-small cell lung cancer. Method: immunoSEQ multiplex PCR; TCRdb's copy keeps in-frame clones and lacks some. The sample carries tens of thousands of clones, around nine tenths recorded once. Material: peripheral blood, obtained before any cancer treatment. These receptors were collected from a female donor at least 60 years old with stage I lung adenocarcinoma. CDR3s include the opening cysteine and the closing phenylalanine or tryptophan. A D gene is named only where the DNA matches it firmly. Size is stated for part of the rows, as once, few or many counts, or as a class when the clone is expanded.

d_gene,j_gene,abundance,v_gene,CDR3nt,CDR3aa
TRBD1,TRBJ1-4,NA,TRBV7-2,TGTGCCAGCAGCTTAGCGACAGGGTGGGGGGAAAAACTGTTTTTT,CASSLATGWGEKLFF
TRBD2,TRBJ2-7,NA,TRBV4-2,TGTGCCAGCAGCCAAGATCCGGCGGGGGGGTCCTACGAGCAGTACTTC,CASSQDPAGGSYEQYF
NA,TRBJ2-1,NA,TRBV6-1,TGTGCCAGCAGCCCAAGACAGAGCTCCTACAATGAGCAGTTCTTC,CASSPRQSSYNEQFF
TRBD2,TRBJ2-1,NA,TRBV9,TGTGCCAGCAGCGTAGTGTTAGCGGGGGGGCAGGATGAGCAGTTCTTC,CASSVVLAGGQDEQFF
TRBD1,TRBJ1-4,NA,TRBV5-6,TGTGCCAGCAGCCCCGGGGCAGGGGGAGTTGAAAAACTGTTTTTT,CASSPGAGGVEKLFF
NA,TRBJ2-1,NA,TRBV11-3,TGTGCCAGCAGCTTAGATTCGCCCTACAATGAGCAGTTCTTC,CASSLDSPYNEQFF
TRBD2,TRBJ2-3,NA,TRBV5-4,TGTGCCAGCAGCTTGAAGGCTAGCGGGGGGGCTAAAGATACGCAGTATTTT,CASSLKASGGAKDTQYF
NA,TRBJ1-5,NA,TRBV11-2,TGTGCCAGCAGCTTGCAGGGCAATCAGCCCCAGCATTTT,CASSLQGNQPQHF
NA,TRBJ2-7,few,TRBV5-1,TGCGCCAGCAGCTGGATGAACGAGCAGTACTTC,CASSWMNEQYF
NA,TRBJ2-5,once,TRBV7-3,TGTGCCAGCAGCTTAACGGGCAGACAAGAGACCCAGTACTTC,CASSLTGRQETQYF
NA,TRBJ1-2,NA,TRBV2,TGTGCCAGCAGTGCGGGGGAGAACTATGGCTACACCTTC,CASSAGENYGYTF
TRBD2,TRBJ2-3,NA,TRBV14,TGTGCCAGCAGCCAAAATTCGAGGAGCGGGGGGCCTACAGATACGCAGTATTTT,CASSQNSRSGGPTDTQYF
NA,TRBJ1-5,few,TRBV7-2,TGTGCCAGCAGAGGGGATAGCAATCAGCCCCAGCATTTT,CASRGDSNQPQHF
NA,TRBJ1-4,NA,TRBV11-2,TGTGCCAGCAGCTTAAGGGCGCGAAATGAAAAACTGTTTTTT,CASSLRARNEKLFF
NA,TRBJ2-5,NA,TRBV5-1,TGCGCCAGCAGCTGGAAGGGACCTAGTGGGGCCCAGTACTTC,CASSWKGPSGAQYF
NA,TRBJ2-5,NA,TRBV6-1,TGTGCCAGCAGTGACCTTGGCAGGGTATGGGAGACCCAGTACTTC,CASSDLGRVWETQYF
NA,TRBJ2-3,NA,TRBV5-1,TGCGCCAGCAGCCCCCGGGCGTCGCGAGCCACAGATACGCAGTATTTT,CASSPRASRATDTQYF
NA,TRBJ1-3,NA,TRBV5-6,TGTGCCAGCAGCTGGGGAGGGGTGTTTGGAAACACCATATATTTT,CASSWGGVFGNTIYF
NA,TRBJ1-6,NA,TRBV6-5,TGTGCCAGCAGTTTAGACCGACACCCAGGTTCACCCCTCCACTTT,CASSLDRHPGSPLHF
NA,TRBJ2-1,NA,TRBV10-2,TGCGCCAAATACTACGGACGGGCTAGAAATGAGCAGTTCTTC,CAKYYGRARNEQFF
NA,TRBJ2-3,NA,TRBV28,TGTGCCAGCAGTTTATGGGGGGTGAGGCTAGCAAAGGGTACAGATACGCAGTATTTT,CASSLWGVRLAKGTDTQYF
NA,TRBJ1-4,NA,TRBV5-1,TGCGCCAGCAGCTTCCTGTCCGGGGTTCTTGCAACTAATGAAAAACTGTTTTTT,CASSFLSGVLATNEKLFF
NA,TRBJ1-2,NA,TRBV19,TGTGCCAGTAGTATTGCTGGGCCGACAGTCTATGGCTACACCTTC,CASSIAGPTVYGYTF
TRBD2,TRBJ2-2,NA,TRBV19,TGTGCGTCGTATCGCGGGGGGACCTCACCCGGGGAGCTGTTTTTT,CASYRGGTSPGELFF
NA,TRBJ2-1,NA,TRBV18,TGTGCCAGCTCACCACGGCGCGACAATGAGCAGTTCTTC,CASSPRRDNEQFF
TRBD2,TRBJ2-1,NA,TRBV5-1,TGCGCCAGCAGCTTTGAGGCGGGGGGGTTCAATGAGCAGTTCTTC,CASSFEAGGFNEQFF
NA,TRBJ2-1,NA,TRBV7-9,TGTGCCAGCAGCTTAGGAATCTCCTACAATGAGCAGTTCTTC,CASSLGISYNEQFF
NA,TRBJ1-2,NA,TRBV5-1,TGCGCCAGCAGCTTGGTCCCCTATGGCTACACCTTC,CASSLVPYGYTF
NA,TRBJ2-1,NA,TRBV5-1,TGCGCCAGCAGCTTGGAACCTACGGGGATCAATGAGCAGTTCTTC,CASSLEPTGINEQFF
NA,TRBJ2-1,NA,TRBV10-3,TGTGCCATCAGTGATGGTGGTTCCTACAATGAGCAGTTCTTC,CAISDGGSYNEQFF
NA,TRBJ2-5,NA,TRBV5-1,TGCGCCAGCAGCTTGGTCCCAGGGGCCCAAGAGACCCAGTACTTC,CASSLVPGAQETQYF
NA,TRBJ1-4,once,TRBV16,TGTGCCAGCAGCCCCGATCCGCGACCCCTGGGCGGAAAACTGTTTTTT,CASSPDPRPLGGKLFF
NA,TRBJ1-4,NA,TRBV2,TGTGCCAGCAGTGAGGTTGAGGGTTACCTCCTGTTGGGTATTGAAAAACTGTTTTTT,CASSEVEGYLLLGIEKLFF
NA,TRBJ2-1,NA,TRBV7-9,TGTGCCAGCAGCTTCCAGGGCTATGCGAAGATTGAGCAGTTCTTC,CASSFQGYAKIEQFF
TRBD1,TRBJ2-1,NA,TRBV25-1,TGTGCCAGCAGTGAATTCAGGGACAGGATCTACAATGAGCAGTTCTTC,CASSEFRDRIYNEQFF
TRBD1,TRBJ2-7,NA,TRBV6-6,TGTGCCAGCATGCGACAGGGCCTAAAGGACGAGCAGTACTTC,CASMRQGLKDEQYF
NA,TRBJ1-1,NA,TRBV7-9,TGTGCCAGCAGCTCCTCATTTAGAGGGGCACAAGCTTTCTTT,CASSSSFRGAQAFF
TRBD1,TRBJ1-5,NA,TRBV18,TGTGCCAGCTCACGGGACAGCCCATTCAATCAGCCCCAGCATTTT,CASSRDSPFNQPQHF
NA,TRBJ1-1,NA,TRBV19,TGTGCCAGTAGTCCACTACAGGTGGGGACTGAAGCTTTCTTT,CASSPLQVGTEAFF
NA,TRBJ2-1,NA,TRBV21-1,TGTGCCAGCAGCAAAGAAGGGAGGGGGCTTTGGGTGTATGAGCAGTTCTTC,CASSKEGRGLWVYEQFF
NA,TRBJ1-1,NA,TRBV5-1,TGCGCCAGCAGCTTGGCCGAATTTGTTAACACTGAAGCTTTCTTT,CASSLAEFVNTEAFF
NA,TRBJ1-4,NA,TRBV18,TGTGCCAGCTCACCGGGACGGTTGATAGCAACTAATGAAAAACTGTTTTTT,CASSPGRLIATNEKLFF
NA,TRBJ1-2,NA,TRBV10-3,TGTGCCATCAGTGATCCTTACCATGGCTACACCTTC,CAISDPYHGYTF
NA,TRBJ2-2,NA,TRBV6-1,TGTGCCACCCCAGGAGGGACGAACACCGGGGAGCTGTTTTTT,CATPGGTNTGELFF